This T cell receptor (beta chain) appears in the sequencing data of a study of T cell responses to AZD1222 COVID-19 vaccine (dated by TCRdb to 2020 to 2023). Describing the broader study: A total of 233 trial participants underwent TCR sequencing, of whom roughly 210 received two doses of AZD1222 and about 25 received two doses of the MenACWY control vaccine. Trial participants were enrolled by age into 18-55, 56-69 and 70-plus year subgroups, with around 150, 28 and 57 TCR-sequenced participants respectively. Overall results and qualifications from the work: Conclusions about previously exposed vaccinees are limited because only five to seven AZD1222 recipients were SARS-CoV-2 seropositive at baseline. In the small 56-69-year group, the increase in depth fell short of significance, most likely because of low power. Because no samples from the day 14 peak response were available, repertoires could be characterized only after the peak T cell response. After two AZD1222 doses, both the breadth and the depth of spike-specific TCRs were significantly higher than at day 0 and than in MenACWY recipients. Nearly half of unique spike-specific TCRs reportedly recognized epitopes outside regions mutated in the B.1.351 and B.1.1.7 variants. Participants were mostly white British, with more females than males. The authors suggested clonal diversity may have been underestimated. The whole spike protein was spanned by vaccine-associated CD4 TCRs, and dominant responses were seen in regions 160-218 and 743-854.

The time point label of this sample denotes: about 28 days (+/-7) after the second vaccine dose. Because spike-specific TCR depth and breadth did not differ between the two schedules, AZD1222 recipients who got a second dose at roughly 4 weeks were pooled with those who got a second dose at roughly 12 weeks. Vaccinee samples came from UK trials COV001 and COV002, including a single-blind randomized controlled phase 2/3 trial of AZD1222 (ChAdOx1 nCoV-19) in healthy adults. Trial participant PBMC samples were collected at day 0 and day 28 after the second dose for TCRbeta chain sequencing. The CDR3 regions of human TCRbeta chains were analyzed by immunosequencing. Per the original workflow: Repertoire TCRs were matched against a reference library of SARS-CoV-2-specific TCRs generated with the MIRA antigen-specificity platform. Breadth was defined as the fraction of unique TCRs that were SARS-CoV-2-associated. Depth was defined as the fraction of total T cells that were SARS-CoV-2-associated. Each spike-specific TCR was assigned to its reactive spike region and to a CD4 or CD8 class using the MIRA data. Log10-transformed breadth and depth values were compared by one-way ANOVA with Sidak's multiple comparisons tests. Not all clones reach the TCRdb copy of this immuneACCESS table, which keeps in-frame sequences only. Checked studies attribute under half of the gap to unresolved V genes and leave the rest unexplained. V and J calls and clone size are as listed in that table; D and trimming were resolved from the DNA. The sample table lists 150,000 to 200,000 clones, approximately 90% of them with a count of one. 1% to 1.5% of the sample belongs to the ten largest clones.

For this clone: No cognate antigen has been identified for it. No qualities accompany the bases; no much larger clone lies one base away.

Deletion took 0 bases off V and 3 bases off J, with a span of 7 bases between the germline ends. CDR1 is given as SGHRS and CDR2 as YFSETQ, both from the germline V gene. The CDR3, from cysteine to phenylalanine, totals 14 residues. The entry retains the CDR3 DNA only, 42 bases that are in frame from base 1. The specimen was peripheral blood, collected 28 days after the second AZD1222 dose. This TCR was sampled from an adult who received the AZD1222 COVID-19 vaccine. The sequence is built from TRBV5-1 and TRBJ2-1, with an unclear D gene assignment. The DNA reads TGCGCCAGCAGCTTGGGGCGTTACTACAATGAGCAGTTCTTC. It specifies CASSLGRYYNEQFF. The CDR3 plus the reference TRBV5-1 and TRBJ2-1 genes for the other parts give the full variable domain: KAGVTQTPRYLIKTRGQQVTLSCSPISGHRSVSWYQQTPGQGLQFLFEYFSETQRNKGNFPGRFSGRQFSNSRSEMNVSTLELGDSALYLCASSLGRYYNEQFFGPGTRLTVL.